A single sample gave rise to the 28 T cell receptor beta chains below, sequenced in a study of T cell repertoires in cytomegalovirus infection (dated by TCRdb to 2018 to 2020). This sample was sequenced with an Illumina HiSeq 1500. The public sequencing data were trimmed at Q25 with fastp and processed into clonotypes with MiXCR by TCRdb, which kept only in-frame beta chains. Here each entry gathers all rows of one CDR3 protein and keeps the most common genes and DNA. The sample records around 740,000 distinct CDR3 sequences, 35% of which are singletons. The ten largest account for roughly 2.9% of the sample. The sample consisted of PBMCs. These receptors were taken from a human donor in good health (CMV status not recorded). Some clones in this sample may be carry-over from other donors' samples.

V usage is TRBV25-1 and J usage is TRBJ1-2; tentative D call: TRBD1 (6 bases). V dropped 2 bases and J dropped 5 bases, with 18 bases sitting between them. Germline CDR1 reads MGHDK; CDR2 reads SYGVNS. The CDR3 has 16 amino acids. In DNA, the CDR3 is TGTGCCAGCAGTGAAGTGGGCGGGGGCTTCGGGTATGGCTACACCTTC. Encoded protein: CASSEVGGGFGYGYTF.

V is TRBV27 and J is TRBJ1-5, with a possible D match to TRBD1 (5 bases). CDR1 MNHEY and CDR2 SMNVEV come from the germline V gene (reference sequence). CDR3 length equals 14 residues. The V end lost 3 bases, the J end lost 7 bases, and 13 bases lay between the germline ends. CDR3 in amino acids: CASSFGGRAQPQHF. Here the CDR3 DNA reads TGTGCCAGCAGTTTCGGTGGCAGGGCACAGCCCCAGCATTTT.

This clonotype was picked up a small number of times. V and J are TRBV20-1 and TRBJ1-1; D is ambiguous. The V and J ends lost 0 bases and 4 bases respectively, with 21 bases between them. Germline lookup yields CDR1 DFQATT and CDR2 SNEGSKA (reference sequence). CDR3 length: 17 amino acids. The CDR3 loop reads CSARDPTRRDAVTEAFF. CDR3 sequence (DNA): TGCAGTGCTAGAGATCCGACAAGGAGGGATGCAGTCACTGAAGCTTTCTTT.

V gene TRBV12-3 or TRBV12-4 combines with J gene TRBJ1-2; 8 positions agree with TRBD1. The CDR3 consists of 14 residues. J gave up 7 bases and V 6 bases, and 10 bases lay outside the gene matches. The CDR3 DNA follows: TGTGCCAGCAGCCGAAGACCACAGGGGGGTGGCTACACCTTC. It translates to CASSRRPQGGGYTF.

In this sample, this clonotype turned up many times. This chain links TRBV7-8 with TRBJ2-1; D is unresolved. In germline, CDR1 is SGHVS, CDR2 FQNEAQ. Trimming removed 2 bases from V and 9 bases from J, with 11 bases in between. The CDR3 totals 13 residues. The CDR3 sequence: CASSLRTEGEQFF. The CDR3 nucleotides are TGTGCCAGCAGCTTAAGGACGGAAGGTGAGCAGTTCTTC.

In its sample, this clonotype was seen many times. The rearrangement joins TRBV7-2 to TRBJ2-7; maybe TRBD1 (5 bases). The CDR3 covers 15 residues. Germline V gives CDR1 SGHTA, CDR2 FQGNSA. V was cut by 1 base and J by 5 bases, with 15 bases left in between. The CDR3 DNA sequence: TGTGCCAGCAGCTTAGTTGGGGCATCCCCCCACGAGCAGTACTTC. Translation gives CASSLVGASPHEQYF.

Remarks on this clonotype: One end of the junction fails to match germline, which may point to a read error. This chain connects TRBV27 to TRBJ2-3; D is unclear. The CDR3 extends over 13 amino acids. Germline CDR1 reads MNHEY; CDR2 reads SMNVEV (reference sequence). CDR3 DNA: TGTGACAGCAAGCCGGGCTGGCAAGATACGCCGTATTTT. Its translation: CDSKPGWQDTPYF.

In regard to this clonotype: A read error may be the cause here, since a much bigger clone is one base away. The rearrangement uses TRBV7-9 and TRBJ2-3; D not resolved. The germline V gene encodes CDR1 SEHNR and CDR2 FQNEAQ (reference sequence). The CDR3 has 12 residues. Written as DNA, the CDR3 is TGTACCAGCAGCGAAAGCACAGATACGCAGTATTTT. It codes for CTSSESTDTQYF.

The chain uses TRBV2 and TRBJ1-1; 7 bases agree with TRBD1. The CDR3 consists of 14 residues. CDR1 and CDR2 from the germline V gene are SNHLY and FYNNEI. J was trimmed by 0 bases and V by 7 bases; bases with no gene match: 5. CDR3 amino acids: CASKDRLMNTEAFF. The CDR3 DNA follows: TGTGCCAGCAAGGACAGGCTCATGAACACTGAAGCTTTCTTT. Complete variable domain (other parts from reference TRBV2 and TRBJ1-1): EPEVTQTPSHQVTQMGQEVILRCVPISNHLYFYWYRQILGQKVEFLVSFYNNEISEKSEIFDDQFSVERPDGSNFTLKIRSTKLEDSAMYFCASKDRLMNTEAFFGQGTRLTVV.

The gene calls are TRBV20-1 and TRBJ1-4; D remains unclear. V was trimmed by 6 bases and J by 8 bases, leaving 16 bases between them. Looked up from germline, CDR1 is DFQATT and CDR2 is SNEGSKA (reference sequence). The CDR3 runs to 13 residues. DNA for the CDR3: TGCAGTGCCTCATACACGGGAGGGGAAAAACTGTTTTTT. Protein sequence: CSASYTGGEKLFF.

This clonotype was observed many times. The chain recombines TRBV28 with TRBJ1-6; no definite D call. The CDR3 has 12 residues. In germline, CDR1 is MDHEN, CDR2 SYDVKM. Trimming cost V 5 bases and J 9 bases, with 8 bases left between them. CDR3 loop: CASSNSFSPLHF. The CDR3 bases are TGTGCCAGCAGTAACAGTTTTTCACCCCTCCACTTT.

This CDR3 is CASSLDGLAGVSEQYF. The CDR3 bases are TGTGCCAGCAGCTTGGATGGACTAGCGGGGGTGAGCGAGCAGTACTTC. This chain links TRBV5-4 with TRBJ2-7; 13 positions match TRBD2. The CDR3 has 16 amino acids. Germline-derived CDR1 and CDR2 are SGHNT and YYREEE (reference sequence). V shed 0 bases and J 6 bases; nucleotides not matched to a gene: 6.

This clonotype was seen a single time. The rearrangement joins TRBV10-3 to TRBJ2-5, with unresolved D. In germline, CDR1 is ENHRY, CDR2 SYGVKD. V was cut by 3 bases and J by 7 bases, with 15 bases left in between. The CDR3 totals 14 residues. The CDR3 loop is CAISDNESLGTQYF. The CDR3 nucleotides are TGTGCCATCAGTGATAACGAATCCTTAGGGACCCAGTACTTC.

This clonotype was seen more than once but under ten times. The V call is TRBV7-6, the J call TRBJ1-1; unclear D gene. Germline values: CDR1 SGHVS, CDR2 FNYEAQ. The length of the CDR3 is 13 residues. With 1 base removed from V and 6 bases from J, the gap between germline ends came to 9 bases. The CDR3 DNA reads TGTGCCAGCAGCTTAGAGTGGAGGCCTGAAGCTTTCTTT. It codes for CASSLEWRPEAFF.

The chain recombines TRBV18 with TRBJ1-1; D unclear. Germline V gives CDR1 KGHSH, CDR2 LQKENI. V was pared by 4 bases and J by 4 bases, with 13 bases between. The CDR3 has 14 residues. The CDR3 coding sequence is TGTGCCAGCTCACTTCCGGTGGCTCCCACTGAAGCTTTCTTT. Its protein is CASSLPVAPTEAFF.

This clonotype was detected only a few times. This chain links TRBV10-3 with TRBJ2-5; 7 nucleotides match TRBD1. The junction had 3 bases not matched to a gene; V was cut back by 3 bases and J by 2 bases. The CDR3 contains 14 residues. The germline CDR1 and CDR2 sequences are ENHRY and SYGVKD. The CDR3 here is CAISDGQAQETQYF. CDR3 bases: TGTGCCATCAGTGACGGACAGGCGCAAGAGACCCAGTACTTC.

This chain links TRBV15 with TRBJ2-1, with D perhaps TRBD2 (7 bases). CDR3 size: 15 residues. Looked up from germline, CDR1 is LNHNV and CDR2 is YYDKDF (reference sequence). V was trimmed by 1 base and J by 4 bases, leaving 11 bases between them. The CDR3: CATSRGGREYNEQFF. DNA of the CDR3: TGTGCCACCAGCAGAGGGGGGCGGGAGTACAATGAGCAGTTCTTC. The entire variable domain, with the rest obtained from reference TRBV15 and TRBJ2-1, is as follows: DAMVIQNPRYQVTQFGKPVTLSCSQTLNHNVMYWYQQKSSQAPKLLFHYYDKDFNNEADTPDNFQSRRPNTSFCFLDIRSPGLGDTAMYLCATSRGGREYNEQFFGPGTRLTVL.

This clonotype was found once. This chain connects TRBV28 to TRBJ2-5; no firm D call. The V and J ends lost 7 bases and 1 base respectively, with 16 bases between them. The CDR3 length is 15 residues. The germline gives CDR1 MDHEN, CDR2 SYDVKM. The CDR3 loop reads CASNSVLSGQETQYF. The CDR3, as DNA: TGTGCCAGCAACTCGGTCCTCTCCGGCCAAGAGACCCAGTACTTC.

This clonotype appeared a few times. V is TRBV12-3 or TRBV12-4 and J is TRBJ1-6, with D maybe TRBD1 (6 bases). This CDR3 spans 14 amino acids. With 2 bases removed from V and 10 bases from J, the gap between germline ends came to 12 bases. The CDR3 DNA reads as TGTGCCAGCAGTTTACAGCAGGGGCTCTCACCCCTCCACTTT. This translates into CASSLQQGLSPLHF.

This CDR3 reads CASRLPGQGSWNYGYTF. As DNA, the CDR3 is TGTGCCAGCAGACTTCCGGGACAGGGGTCCTGGAACTATGGCTACACCTTC. The J gene is TRBJ1-2, the V gene TRBV28; 10 bases are a match to TRBD1. The CDR3 is made up of 17 amino acids. V gave up 6 bases and J gave up 2 bases; unmatched junction bases: 12. Germline assignment: CDR1 MDHEN and CDR2 SYDVKM.

This clonotype was counted only a few times. The V gene is TRBV11-2, the J gene TRBJ1-2; D remains ambiguous. Germline CDR1 SGHAT, CDR2 FQNNGV. This CDR3 comprises 13 residues. V was shortened by 6 bases and J by 2 bases, with 10 bases between the two germline ends. The CDR3, as DNA: TGTGCCAGCAGACCTGAACGAAACTATGGCTACACCTTC. Protein sequence: CASRPERNYGYTF.

The chain carries TRBV5-1 and TRBJ1-2, with TRBD1 identical over 7 bases. Looked up from germline, CDR1 is SGHRS and CDR2 is YFSETQ. This CDR3 contains 17 residues. J lost 3 bases, V lost 3 bases, and 14 bases had no gene match. The CDR3 sequence: CASSSLGQPGNDYGYTF. The CDR3 region has the DNA TGCGCCAGCAGCTCGCTGGGACAGCCAGGGAACGACTATGGCTACACCTTC. Full variable domain (missing parts from reference TRBV5-1 and TRBJ1-2): KAGVTQTPRYLIKTRGQQVTLSCSPISGHRSVSWYQQTPGQGLQFLFEYFSETQRNKGNFPGRFSGRQFSNSRSEMNVSTLELGDSALYLCASSSLGQPGNDYGYTFGSGTRLTVV.

This clonotype has only a few counts. This CDR3 reads CAGGRDIWNEQYF. The CDR3 DNA reads TGTGCCGGTGGCCGGGACATCTGGAACGAGCAGTACTTC. V usage is TRBV6-2 or TRBV6-3 and J usage is TRBJ2-7; tentative D call: TRBD1 (6 bases). The germline V gene has CDR1 MNHEY and CDR2 SVGEGT. V was clipped by 11 bases and J by 5 bases, with 19 bases between them. CDR3 length equals 13 residues.

This sequence joins TRBV5-1 and TRBJ2-1, with 8 bases identical to TRBD1. Germline V lookup: CDR1 SGHRS, CDR2 YFSETQ. The CDR3 consists of 16 residues. V shed 2 bases and J 2 bases; nucleotides not matched to a gene: 6. The CDR3 bases are TGCGCCAGCAGCTTTGGGGAACAGGGGGCCTACAATGAGCAGTTCTTC. Translating it yields CASSFGEQGAYNEQFF.

This clonotype was observed at least ten times. The CDR3 region is CASSLVSSEQYF. CDR3 DNA: TGTGCCAGCAGCTTAGTTTCGTCCGAGCAGTACTTC. The chain has TRBV7-9 and TRBJ2-7; D gene ambiguous. This CDR3 spans 12 amino acids. V was clipped by 1 base and J by 6 bases, with 7 bases between them. Germline CDR1 SEHNR, CDR2 FQNEAQ (reference sequence). Together with reference TRBV7-9 and TRBJ2-7, the CDR3 gives the full variable domain: DTGVSQNPRHKITKRGQNVTFRCDPISEHNRLYWYRQTLGQGPEFLTYFQNEAQLEKSRLLSDRFSAERPKGSFSTLEIQRTEQGDSAMYLCASSLVSSEQYFGPGTRLTVT.

This clonotype was counted only a few times. The chain couples TRBV7-6 to TRBJ1-4, with 10 nucleotides matching TRBD1. This CDR3 comprises 16 residues. The germline CDR1 and CDR2 sequences are SGHVS and FNYEAQ. Germline trimming cut 2 bases from V and 6 bases from J; bases unmatched to any gene: 6. The CDR3 loop reads CASSLFGTGVDEKLFF. CDR3 in DNA: TGTGCCAGCAGCTTATTTGGGACAGGGGTAGATGAAAAACTGTTTTTT.

This chain links TRBV10-3 with TRBJ1-5; no clear D gene. The CDR3 length is 13 residues. Germline V CDR1 and CDR2: ENHRY, SYGVKD. V lost 4 bases, J lost 4 bases, and 8 bases lay in between. The CDR3 is CAISASVNQPQHF. The CDR3 bases are TGTGCCATCAGTGCGTCGGTGAATCAGCCCCAGCATTTT.

This clonotype has a count of ten or more. This rearrangement joins TRBV7-2 to TRBJ2-1; TRBD2 matches at 12 bases. Per the germline V gene, CDR1 is SGHTA and CDR2 is FQGNSA. V lost 3 bases to trimming and J lost 6 bases; unmatched junction nucleotides: 12. The length of the CDR3 is 18 residues. CDR3 DNA: TGTGCCAGCAGCTTCGCCCCCCGACTAGCGGGAGAAGCCAATGAGCAGTTCTTC. Translating gives CASSFAPRLAGEANEQFF.